The present T cell receptor beta chain was sequenced within a study of CD8 T cells in Susac syndrome. Study conclusions and caveats: Clonal expansion was present among Susac CD8+ cells. This expansion reached its peak in TEMRA cells and in active patients.

The sequenced target, TCR beta, came from blood CD8+ and CD4+ T cells. The patients with Susac syndrome satisfied recently defined diagnostic criteria for either definite or probable disease. The junction had 19 bases not matched to a gene; V was cut back by 6 bases and J by 10 bases. CDR1 and CDR2 (germline): LNHDA, SQIVND (reference sequence). This CDR3 has 16 amino acids. On this clonotype: Its cognate antigen is unknown.

Random hexamers were used to reverse transcribe an amount of roughly 0.45 to 1 ug RNA. The amplification used immunoSEQ multiplex PCR on TCR beta CDR3; it spanned 54 Vbeta and 13 Jbeta. TCRdb re-derived calls from the immunoSEQ multiplex PCR reads in MiXCR, one entry per CDR3 protein. The table lists 84,000 or so distinct CDR3 sequences, roughly 96% of them singletons. Material: CD8+ T cells from PBMCs. V is TRBV19 and J is TRBJ1-2; 8 bases align to TRBD1. The clonotype was recovered from a human donor with Susac syndrome. CDR3: CASSSGTGRFRGDYTF. CDR3 DNA: TGTGCCAGTAGCTCCGGGACAGGCCGATTTCGGGGAGACTACACCTTC.